A single sample is the source of the 28 T cell receptor beta chains below, sequenced in a study of regulatory T cells in long-lasting Graves disease. Time point described: persistent/refractory GD, antithyroid drugs over 5 years with positive TRAb. PBMC RNA was the source of the TCR library. Assembly of TCR beta libraries relied on iRepertoire HTBI primers together with Arm-PCR of CDR3 regions. TCRdb redid the calling of the multiplex PCR reads with MiXCR, one entry per CDR3 protein. This sample has some 420,000 distinct CDR3 sequences, with approximately 22% found just once. The sequenced sample was peripheral blood mononuclear cells (PBMCs), obtained when the disease was refractory, from a patient treated with antithyroid drugs. The source is a female donor with Graves disease.

V is TRBV5-6 and J is TRBJ2-2; D call uncertain. This CDR3 spans 16 amino acids. V was trimmed by 1 base and J by 2 bases, leaving 12 bases between them. CDR1 and CDR2 from the germline V gene are SGHDT and YYEEEE. In DNA, the CDR3 is TGTGCCAGCAGCTTGTATACTGGATTCAACACCGGGGAGCTGTTTTTT. This gives the protein CASSLYTGFNTGELFF.

V gene TRBV29-1 combines with J gene TRBJ2-1, with D perhaps TRBD1 (6 bases). The CDR3 extends over 13 amino acids. The germline V gene has CDR1 SQVTM and CDR2 ANQGSEA. The V and J ends lost 4 bases and 0 bases respectively, with 7 bases between them. CDR3 nucleotides: TGCAGCGTTGTAGGGGGCTCCTACAATGAGCAGTTCTTC. As protein: CSVVGGSYNEQFF.

For this clonotype: It differs at one base from a far larger clone, so likely a read error. The J gene is TRBJ2-5, the V gene TRBV2; possible D gene TRBD2, 6 bases. This CDR3 region has 13 residues. Trimming shortened V by 3 bases and J by 4 bases, and 9 bases separated the two germline ends. CDR1 and CDR2 from the germline V gene are SNHLY and FYNNEI. Written as DNA, the CDR3 is TGTGCCAGCAGTGAGTCCGGGGGAGAGACCCAGTACTTC. Its protein product is CASSESGGETQYF.

This chain connects TRBV3-1 to TRBJ1-6; D not resolved. The CDR3 runs to 13 residues. CDR1 is LGHDT and CDR2 is YNNKEL in the germline V gene (reference sequence). Trimming took off 8 bases at V and 8 bases at J, with 13 bases between the two ends. CDR3 in amino acids: CASRVESHSPLHF. CDR3 nucleotide sequence: TGTGCCAGCCGCGTGGAATCTCATTCACCCCTCCACTTT.

This clonotype was counted between two and nine times. This rearrangement joins TRBV5-1 to TRBJ1-2; maybe TRBD1 (5 bases). CDR3 size: 14 residues. Trimming pared 7 bases from V and 4 bases from J, leaving 17 bases between. Germline V lookup: CDR1 SGHRS, CDR2 YFSETQ. CDR3 sequence: CASALEGLGYGYTF. The CDR3 DNA follows: TGCGCCAGCGCCCTCGAGGGGCTCGGCTATGGCTACACCTTC.

This clonotype was seen repeatedly, ten times or more. V is TRBV27 and J is TRBJ1-5, with D maybe TRBD1 (5 bases). The ends were cut back, 3 bases at V and 2 bases at J, with 8 bases in the middle. Germline lookup yields CDR1 MNHEY and CDR2 SMNVEV (reference sequence). The CDR3 contains 14 residues. The CDR3 DNA sequence: TGTGCCAGCAGTTTGTTGGGGGGCAATCAGCCCCAGCATTTT. This gives the protein CASSLLGGNQPQHF.

The chain couples TRBV28 to TRBJ1-4; possibly TRBD1 for D (5 bases). Germline values: CDR1 MDHEN, CDR2 SYDVKM. CDR3 size: 17 residues. Trimming removed 6 bases from V and 0 bases from J, with 17 bases in between. The CDR3 nucleotides are TGTGCCAGCAGGGGGGGATATGGACATTCAACTAATGAAAAACTGTTTTTT. It yields the protein CASRGGYGHSTNEKLFF. Combining the CDR3 with reference TRBV28 and TRBJ1-4 gives the whole variable domain DVKVTQSSRYLVKRTGEKVFLECVQDMDHENMFWYRQDPGLGLRLIYFSYDVKMKEKGDIPEGYSVSREKKERFSLILESASTNQTSMYLCASRGGYGHSTNEKLFFGSGTQLSVL.

Only a few counts were recorded for this clonotype. The V call is TRBV28, the J call TRBJ2-1, with D unresolved. Germline V gene data show CDR1 as MDHEN and CDR2 as SYDVKM. CDR3 length equals 16 residues. V was cut by 1 base and J by 7 bases, with 17 bases left in between. DNA of the CDR3: TGTGCCAGCAGTTTATTTGCGGAATTCCCGAGGAATGAGCAGTTCTTC. Translating it yields CASSLFAEFPRNEQFF.

This clonotype was counted a few times. The CDR3 sequence is CASSQGGRETQYF. The CDR3 DNA reads TGTGCCAGCAGCCAAGGGGGGAGAGAGACCCAGTACTTC. The chain employs TRBV7-3 and TRBJ2-5; D might be TRBD1 or TRBD2, each matching 6 bases. Germline CDR1 is SGHTA and CDR2 is FQGTGA. Trimming removed 5 bases from V and 4 bases from J, with 11 bases in between. The CDR3 covers 13 residues.

This chain connects TRBV14 to TRBJ2-2, with D perhaps TRBD1 (5 bases). Germline CDR1 SGHDN, CDR2 FVKESK. V was pared by 1 base and J by 4 bases, with 10 bases between. This CDR3 spans 15 amino acids. The CDR3 protein is CASSQALQATGELFF. CDR3 DNA: TGTGCCAGCAGCCAAGCCTTACAGGCCACCGGGGAGCTGTTTTTT.

The J gene is TRBJ2-5, the V gene TRBV15; D might be TRBD2 (6 bases). Germline V gives CDR1 LNHNV, CDR2 YYDKDF (reference sequence). V lost 1 base and J 2 bases, leaving 17 bases between the germline ends. The CDR3 has 17 amino acids. CDR3: CATSRAIADYQQETQYF. In nucleotides, the CDR3 is TGTGCCACCAGCAGAGCGATTGCGGACTACCAACAAGAGACCCAGTACTTC.

This clonotype showed up just a few times. The chain couples TRBV30 to TRBJ1-2; a weak D match, TRBD1 (6 bases). This CDR3 comprises 14 residues. V was shortened by 5 bases and J by 8 bases, with 21 bases between the two germline ends. Germline values: CDR1 GTSNPN, CDR2 SVGIG (reference sequence). The CDR3 is CAWWQPAGGRGYTF. CDR3 nucleotide sequence: TGTGCCTGGTGGCAACCGGCCGGGGGCCGGGGCTACACCTTC.

This clonotype was detected many times. The V call is TRBV28, the J call TRBJ2-5, with 11 bases that match TRBD2. Trimming removed 3 bases from V and 5 bases from J; junction bases left unmatched: 5. Germline CDR1 is MDHEN and CDR2 is SYDVKM. This CDR3 has 15 residues. CDR3 amino acids: CASSFELAGVETQYF. In DNA, the CDR3 is TGTGCCAGCAGTTTCGAACTAGCGGGAGTTGAGACCCAGTACTTC.

This clonotype was seen only a few times. In DNA, the CDR3 is TGTATGGTAGGGAGTTCGGCCGAGCAGTACTTC. Protein product: CMVGSSAEQYF. This chain links TRBV28 with TRBJ2-7; D may be TRBD2 (5 bases). CDR1 is MDHEN and CDR2 is SYDVKM in the germline V gene. The CDR3 totals 11 residues.

Remarks on this clonotype: Possible read error: a much larger clone is one base away. This chain joins TRBV29-1 and TRBJ1-1; D unresolved. Germline-derived CDR1 and CDR2 are SQVTM and ANQGSEA. The CDR3 runs 10 residues. The V end was cut by 6 bases, the J end by 1 base, with 3 bases between. Written as DNA, the CDR3 is TGCAGCGTCTCGAACACTGAAGCTTTCTTT. It is translated as CSVSNTEAFF. The complete variable domain, with remaining parts taken from reference TRBV29-1 and TRBJ1-1, reads SAVISQKPSRDICQRGTSLTIQCQVDSQVTMMFWYRQQPGQSLTLIATANQGSEATYESGFVIDKFPISRPNLTFSTLTVSNMSPEDSSIYLCSVSNTEAFFGQGTRLTVV.

The chain combines TRBV11-2 with TRBJ2-5; TRBD2 matches at 7 bases. The end of the DNA fits TRBJ2-7 better, so the J call may be wrong. This CDR3 region has 17 residues. Germline V gene data show CDR1 as SGHAT and CDR2 as FQNNGV. The CDR3 loop is CASSLGVLLAKTYEQYF. Written as DNA, the CDR3 is TGTGCCAGCAGCTTAGGGGTACTACTAGCGAAGACCTACGAGCAGTACTTC.

This clonotype was observed many times. V is TRBV19 and J is TRBJ2-7; D is uncertain. Germline-derived CDR1 and CDR2 are LNHDA and SQIVND (reference sequence). The CDR3 runs 14 residues. V lost 11 bases to trimming and J lost 0 bases, with 17 bases between them. Written as DNA, the CDR3 is TGTGCCGTCGGTGCAGTGGGTCCCTCCTACGAGCAGTACTTC. Amino acids: CAVGAVGPSYEQYF.

Points on this clonotype: Sequence at one end of the junction differs from germline and may be a read error. This chain joins TRBV6-4 and TRBJ2-7; 10 bases fit TRBD1. Germline V CDR1 and CDR2: MRHNA, SNTAGT. The CDR3 runs 17 residues. In DNA form, the CDR3 reads TGTGCCAGCAGTTACTCCTCCGGGACAGGGGTTTTTCACGAGCAGTACTTC. Encoded protein: CASSYSSGTGVFHEQYF.

In the case of this clonotype: A clone one base away is much larger, so this may be a read error. This chain connects TRBV6-5 to TRBJ1-1, with D possibly matching TRBD1 (6 bases). Trimming cost V 2 bases and J 0 bases, with 7 bases left between them. The CDR3 consists of 14 residues. Germline-derived CDR1 and CDR2 are MNHEY and SVGAGI. The CDR3 region is CASSYEGVNTEAFF. The CDR3 nucleotides are TGTGCCAGCAGTTACGAGGGGGTGAACACTGAAGCTTTCTTT.

About this clonotype itself: Relative to the germline gene, one junction end is altered; a read error may explain this. This chain connects TRBV7-9 to TRBJ2-7, with 8 bases fitting TRBD2. Germline assignment: CDR1 SEHNR and CDR2 FQNEAQ (reference sequence). This CDR3 spans 12 amino acids. The CDR3 DNA sequence: TGTGGCAGCAGCAATATGCGGGGGGAACAGTACTTC. It codes for CGSSNMRGEQYF.

The rearrangement uses TRBV4-1 and TRBJ2-5; no reliable D call. V lost 1 base and J lost 4, with 4 bases in between. The CDR3 loop spans 12 amino acids. Per the germline V gene, CDR1 is MGHRA and CDR2 is YSYEKL. Here the CDR3 DNA reads TGCGCCAGCAGCCAAGGGTTAGAGACCCAGTACTTC. It is translated as CASSQGLETQYF.

This clonotype was detected ten times or more. J is TRBJ2-2 and V is TRBV12-3 or TRBV12-4; D is undetermined. This CDR3 has 14 amino acids. V was cut by 3 bases and J by 4 bases, with 9 bases left in between. Written as DNA, the CDR3 is TGTGCCAGCAGTTTCAACATAGGCACCGGGGAGCTGTTTTTT. Encoded protein: CASSFNIGTGELFF.

This clonotype was picked up many times. The chain links TRBV29-1 to TRBJ1-2, with D possibly TRBD1 on 5 matching bases. The V gene lost 1 base and the J gene lost 5 bases, with 14 bases spanning the gap. Germline values: CDR1 SQVTM, CDR2 ANQGSEA. This CDR3 contains 14 residues. The CDR3 reads CSVEAGPGAYGYTF. CDR3 in DNA: TGCAGCGTTGAAGCGGGGCCCGGAGCTTATGGCTACACCTTC.

The chain links TRBV29-1 to TRBJ1-3; 8 nucleotides align to TRBD1. From germline, CDR1 is SQVTM and CDR2 ANQGSEA. This CDR3 is built from 14 residues. With 3 bases clipped from V and 5 bases from J, the junction kept 6 bases outside the gene matches. The chain's CDR3 is CSVETGDGRNTIYF. CDR3 in DNA: TGCAGCGTTGAGACAGGGGATGGGAGAAACACCATATATTTT.

The V gene is TRBV28, the J gene TRBJ1-1; D remains unclear. Trimming cost V 7 bases and J 1 base, with 10 bases left between them. This CDR3 has 13 amino acids. Germline V gene lookup returns CDR1 MDHEN and CDR2 SYDVKM. The CDR3 nucleotides read TGTGCCAGCATAGTTTCGGGGAACACTGAAGCTTTCTTT. Translating gives CASIVSGNTEAFF.

V gene TRBV7-9 combines with J gene TRBJ2-5; 8 bases line up with TRBD2. The V and J ends lost 7 bases and 1 base, in that order; junction bases with no gene match: 5. This CDR3 region has 14 residues. The germline CDR1 and CDR2 sequences are SEHNR and FQNEAQ (reference sequence). For the CDR3, the DNA is TGTGCCAGCACCCCTACTAGCGGCCAAGAGACCCAGTACTTC. Translated, it gives CASTPTSGQETQYF. The variable domain in full, with the rest retrieved from reference TRBV7-9 and TRBJ2-5, is DTGVSQNPRHKITKRGQNVTFRCDPISEHNRLYWYRQTLGQGPEFLTYFQNEAQLEKSRLLSDRFSAERPKGSFSTLEIQRTEQGDSAMYLCASTPTSGQETQYFGPGTRLLVL.

The chain joins TRBV11-3 to TRBJ2-2; D is ambiguous. Germline CDR1 is SGHNT and CDR2 is YENEEA. The CDR3 is 14 residues long. The V and J ends lost 6 bases and 4 bases respectively, with 12 bases between them. In DNA, the CDR3 is TGTGCCAGCAGATTCGCTTTTGGCACCGGGGAGCTGTTTTTT. Translated, it gives CASRFAFGTGELFF.

This clonotype was seen a few times. This chain uses TRBV10-3 with TRBJ2-1; D is unresolved. Germline CDR1 ENHRY, CDR2 SYGVKD. The CDR3 is made up of 14 amino acids. Deletions cut 0 bases from V and 10 bases from J, with 13 bases between. The CDR3 nucleotides are TGTGCCATCAGTGAGTCGAAGGCTACTGACGAGCAGTTCTTC. It translates to CAISESKATDEQFF.